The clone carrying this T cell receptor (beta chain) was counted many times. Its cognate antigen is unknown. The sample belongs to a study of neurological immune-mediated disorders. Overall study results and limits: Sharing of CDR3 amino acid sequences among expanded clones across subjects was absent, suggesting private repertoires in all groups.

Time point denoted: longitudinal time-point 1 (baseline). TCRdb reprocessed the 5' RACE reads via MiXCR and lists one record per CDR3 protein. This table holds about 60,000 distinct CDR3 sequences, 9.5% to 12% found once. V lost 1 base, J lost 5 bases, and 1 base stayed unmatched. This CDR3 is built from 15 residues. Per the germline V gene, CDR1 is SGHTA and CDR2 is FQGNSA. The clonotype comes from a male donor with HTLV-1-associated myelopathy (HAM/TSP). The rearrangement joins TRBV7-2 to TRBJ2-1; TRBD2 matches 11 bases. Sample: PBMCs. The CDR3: CASSLVAGGNNEQFF. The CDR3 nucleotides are TGTGCCAGCAGCTTAGTAGCGGGGGGGAACAATGAGCAGTTCTTC.